Each of the 12 T cell receptor beta chains below was sequenced from the same sample in a study of Ad26.COV2.S vaccination and SARS-CoV-2 variants. Sample treatment: around 19 received Ad26.COV2.S at low or high dose, single or two shots; about 5 received placebo; per-sample allocation not given. Repertoires come from day 63 after the first vaccine or placebo injection. The table came from immunoSEQ multiplex PCR; TCRdb's copy has only in-frame clones and leaves some out. Among some 350,000 clones listed, roughly 90% were seen once. The sample in question was peripheral blood, obtained in a trial of Ad26.COV2.S vaccine versus placebo. All receptors derive from a person aged 18-65 years who received the Ad26.COV2.S COVID-19 vaccine or a placebo.

V usage is TRBV18 and J usage is TRBJ1-4, with D perhaps TRBD1 (5 bases). Looked up from germline, CDR1 is KGHSH and CDR2 is LQKENI. CDR3 length: 14 amino acids. Trimming pared 6 bases from V and 7 bases from J, leaving 15 bases between. CDR3 DNA: TGTGCCAGCTCTTCAACGCAGGGCGGTGAAAAACTGTTTTTT. It codes for CASSSTQGGEKLFF.

The V and J genes are TRBV15 and TRBJ2-1, with 7 bases that match TRBD1. Trimming cost V 0 bases and J 7 bases; bases outside gene matches: 9. Looked up from germline, CDR1 is LNHNV and CDR2 is YYDKDF (reference sequence). There are 16 residues in the CDR3. The CDR3 sequence: CATSRDSTGLFNEQFF. As DNA, the CDR3 is TGTGCCACCAGCAGAGATTCGACAGGGTTGTTTAATGAGCAGTTCTTC.

The V call is TRBV7-2, the J call TRBJ2-1; D perhaps matches TRBD2 (6 bases). Germline assignment: CDR1 SGHTA and CDR2 FQGNSA. The CDR3 is 11 amino acids. Trimming took 9 bases from V and 8 from J, leaving 11 bases between them. The CDR3 protein is CASGLSYEQFF. The CDR3 DNA reads TGTGCCAGTGGACTATCATATGAGCAGTTCTTC.

This chain uses TRBV3-1 (or the pseudogene TRBV3-2) with TRBJ2-7, with TRBD2 as a possible D gene (5 bases). This CDR3 is built from 13 residues. V was cut by 4 bases and J by 7 bases, with 14 bases left in between. CDR1 LGHDT and CDR2 YNNKEL come from the germline V gene (reference sequence). The CDR3 DNA is TGTGCCAGCAGCCCCTTCGGCGGGCGAGAGCAGTACGTC. This gives the protein CASSPFGGREQYV.

This clone was recorded only once. CDR3 residues: CASSPRSGLQMGEQFF. For the CDR3, the DNA is TGTGCCAGCTCACCACGATCAGGGCTTCAGATGGGTGAGCAGTTCTTC. This chain joins TRBV18 and TRBJ2-1; maybe TRBD1 (5 bases). Germline CDR1 KGHSH, CDR2 LQKENI. The CDR3 is made up of 16 amino acids. Trimming took 1 base from V and 9 from J, leaving 19 bases between them.

This chain uses TRBV11-3 with TRBJ1-1; TRBD1 matches at 9 bases. CDR1 is SGHNT, CDR2 YENEEA, per germline. V dropped 4 bases and J dropped 5; count of bases not matched to a gene: 5. The CDR3 is made up of 14 amino acids. CDR3 sequence: CASSSRQGGTEAFF. Here the CDR3 DNA reads TGTGCCAGCAGCTCCCGACAGGGGGGTACTGAAGCTTTCTTT.

The chain employs TRBV5-4 and TRBJ1-1; 7 bases are shared with TRBD1. CDR3 length equals 12 residues. V was clipped by 4 bases and J by 8 bases; unmatched bases: 5. Germline CDR1 SGHNT, CDR2 YYREEE (reference sequence). The CDR3 coding sequence is TGTGCCAGCAGCAAAACAGGGGTCGAAGCTTTCTTT. Its protein product is CASSKTGVEAFF. Variable domain in full (rest from reference TRBV5-4 and TRBJ1-1): ETGVTQSPTHLIKTRGQQVTLRCSSQSGHNTVSWYQQALGQGPQFIFQYYREEENGRGNFPPRFSGLQFPNYSSELNVNALELDDSALYLCASSKTGVEAFFGQGTRLTVV.

The V and J genes are TRBV6-5 and TRBJ2-1, with TRBD1 identical over 9 bases. Germline V gives CDR1 MNHEY, CDR2 SVGAGI. Trimming at V came to 6 bases and at J to 8 bases, leaving 8 bases not matched to a gene. This CDR3 is built from 14 residues. The CDR3 is CASRVGQGNDEQFF. CDR3 nucleotide sequence: TGTGCCAGCAGGGTCGGACAGGGGAACGATGAGCAGTTCTTC.

The gene calls are TRBV28 and TRBJ1-5; D may be TRBD1 (5 bases). Germline lookup yields CDR1 MDHEN and CDR2 SYDVKM. CDR3 length: 11 amino acids. The V end lost 5 bases, the J end lost 13 bases, and 12 bases lay between the germline ends. This chain's CDR3 is CASSLGQNQHF. The CDR3 nucleotides read TGTGCCAGCAGTCTAGGACAAAATCAGCATTTT.

The CDR3 DNA reads as TGTGCCAGCAGCCCGCGACACCTGCAGTACGTC. As protein: CASSPRHLQYV. The chain joins TRBV5-4 to TRBJ2-7; no reliable D call. V lost 4 bases to trimming and J lost 9 bases, with 11 bases between them. The CDR3 is 11 residues long. Germline V gene data show CDR1 as SGHNT and CDR2 as YYREEE (reference sequence).

The chain uses TRBV7-9 and TRBJ2-1; the match to TRBD2 covers 7 bases. The CDR3 consists of 15 residues. J gave up 0 bases and V 3 bases, and 2 bases lay outside the gene matches. The germline CDR1 and CDR2 sequences are SEHNR and FQNEAQ (reference sequence). The CDR3 here is CASSFGGSSYNEQFF. The CDR3 nucleotides are TGTGCCAGCAGCTTTGGCGGGAGCTCCTACAATGAGCAGTTCTTC.

The gene calls are TRBV25-1 and TRBJ1-1, with D maybe TRBD1 (5 bases). The CDR3 is made up of 14 amino acids. Trimming removed 3 bases at V and 0 bases at J, with 8 bases between. CDR1 is MGHDK, CDR2 SYGVNS, per germline. CDR3 in DNA: TGTGCCAGCAGTGAGGGACTCATGAACACTGAAGCTTTCTTT. It codes for CASSEGLMNTEAFF.